One sample yielded the 5 T cell receptor beta chains listed below, sequenced in a study of graft-versus-host responses after intestinal transplantation. The protocol was immunoSEQ multiplex PCR, while the TCRdb copy is restricted to in-frame clones and leaves out a portion. The sample has around 40,000 clones, 90% to 95% seen once. These receptors are not linked to any known antigen. The sample was unstimulated CD8+ T cells sorted from spleen or lymph node cells, taken before transplant. These TCRs come from a human donor who was the organ donor for an intestinal transplant.

This chain uses TRBV19 with TRBJ2-3, with 9 nucleotides matching TRBD2. V was clipped by 5 bases and J by 1 base; unmatched bases: 1. Looked up from germline, CDR1 is LNHDA and CDR2 is SQIVND (reference sequence). The CDR3 covers 14 residues. DNA of the CDR3: TGTGCCAGTAGTTGGACTAGCGGCACAGATACGCAGTATTTT. This gives the protein CASSWTSGTDTQYF.

The chain uses TRBV7-8 and TRBJ2-3; 9 bases fit TRBD2. The J segment lost 2 bases and the V segment lost 0 bases, leaving 6 bases of the junction unmatched. Germline CDR1 and CDR2: SGHVS and FQNEAQ. The CDR3 runs to 17 residues. The CDR3 bases are TGTGCCAGCAGCTTAGCGATAGCGGGGGCCCCCACAGATACGCAGTATTTT. Its protein product is CASSLAIAGAPTDTQYF.

J is TRBJ2-7 and V is TRBV4-1, with D uncertain. Trimming removed 7 bases from V and 0 bases from J, with 10 bases in between. The germline CDR1 and CDR2 sequences are MGHRA and YSYEKL. The CDR3 has 13 residues. DNA of the CDR3: TGCGCCAGCACGGCGGAGAGCTCCTACGAGCAGTACTTC. Encoded protein: CASTAESSYEQYF.

The chain links TRBV5-1 to TRBJ1-6; perhaps TRBD1 as D (5 bases). This CDR3 has 13 amino acids. Germline loops: CDR1 SGHRS, CDR2 YFSETQ. V shed 4 bases and J shed 10 bases, with 12 bases lying between them. The CDR3 reads CASSTRESSPLHF. CDR3 nucleotides: TGCGCCAGCAGCACCAGGGAATCCTCACCCCTCCACTTT.

V gene TRBV4-1 combines with J gene TRBJ2-7, with 8 bases identical to TRBD1. Germline CDR1 MGHRA, CDR2 YSYEKL. The CDR3 has 13 amino acids. V gave up 4 bases and J gave up 11 bases; unmatched junction bases: 10. CDR3 residues: CASSPSSRTGKYF. Written as DNA, the CDR3 is TGCGCCAGCAGCCCGTCCTCGCGGACAGGGAAGTACTTC.